This TCR beta chain was recorded in a study of T cells in Graves' hyperthyroidism and ophthalmopathy. Study-level background: Peripheral blood was collected at initial diagnosis, before any treatment.

The germline V gene encodes CDR1 MDHEN and CDR2 SYDVKM. J lost 7 bases, V lost 4 bases, and 8 bases had no gene match. This CDR3 spans 15 amino acids. General observations from the study: Most expanded thyroid clonotypes above 0.001 also appeared in blood.

Uncontrolled infection, other autoimmune disease, pregnancy or lactation disqualified patients from enrolment. At least ten counts were recorded for this clonotype. Its antigen is currently unknown. The investigators amplified TCR beta CDR3 regions from RNA transcripts. The HTBI primer set served for first-round RT-PCR of the TCR CDR3. TCRdb called the multiplex PCR reads again in MiXCR, with one record for every CDR3 protein. Of around 390,000 distinct CDR3 sequences listed, approximately 15% were seen once; the top ten hold roughly 21%. This TCR came from a woman aged 25 to 39 with Graves' ophthalmopathy. J is TRBJ1-5 and V is TRBV28; TRBD1 agrees at 9 bases. Sequenced material: blood. DNA for the CDR3: TGTGCCAGCAGTTACGAGGGACAGGGACGGCAGCCCCAGCATTTT. It specifies CASSYEGQGRQPQHF.